A selection of T cell receptor beta chains follows, all from one sample in a study of T cells in Graves' hyperthyroidism and ophthalmopathy. TCRdb re-called the multiplex PCR reads through MiXCR, storing one row per CDR3 protein. The table lists about half a million distinct CDR3 sequences, approximately 23% of them singletons. Material: blood. The receptors come from a woman in her sixties or seventies with Graves' ophthalmopathy. Each CDR3 is given with its conserved first and last residue. Fields, in order: clone size, V gene, J gene, D gene, CDR3 protein, CDR3 DNA. A D gene is named only where the DNA matches it firmly. The listing skips clone size in some rows; elsewhere it reads once, few, many or a size class.

few,TRBV27,TRBJ2-7,-,CASKKGSWDEQYF,TGTGCCAGCAAAAAGGGGTCCTGGGACGAGCAGTACTTC
many,TRBV6-1,TRBJ1-2,-,CASSRTGRGYGYTF,TGTGCCAGCAGTCGCACAGGGAGGGGTTATGGCTACACCTTC
-,TRBV19,TRBJ2-1,-,CATKSPVDEQFF,TGTGCCACTAAATCCCCGGTCGATGAGCAGTTCTTC
many,TRBV12-3/TRBV12-4,TRBJ1-1,-,CASSFRPNTEAFF,TGTGCCAGCAGTTTTAGACCGAACACTGAAGCTTTCTTT
-,TRBV10-3,TRBJ2-7,-,CAISDGYEQCF,TGTGCCATCAGTGATGGCTACGAGCAGTGCTTC
many,TRBV20-1,TRBJ2-7,TRBD2,CSAPYRTSGSEQYF,TGCAGTGCACCCTACCGGACTAGCGGGAGCGAGCAGTACTTC
few,TRBV24-1,TRBJ2-1,TRBD2,CATSGKTSGRYNEQFF,TGTGCCACCAGTGGAAAGACTAGCGGGAGGTACAATGAGCAGTTCTTC
few,TRBV18,TRBJ2-3,TRBD2,CASSPPSELAGGKTQYF,TGTGCCAGCTCACCACCGTCCGAACTAGCGGGAGGGAAAACGCAGTATTTT
-,TRBV6-1,TRBJ2-7,-,CASSELTSSYEQYF,TGTGCCAGCAGTGAACTGACGAGCTCCTACGAGCAGTACTTC
few,TRBV7-9,TRBJ2-5,TRBD2,CASSSAAGGAQYF,TGTGCCAGCAGCTCAGCGGCCGGGGGGGCCCAGTACTTC
-,TRBV19,TRBJ1-2,-,CASSIGTAFYGYTF,TGTGCCAGTAGTATAGGAACAGCGTTCTATGGCTACACCTTC
-,TRBV5-8,TRBJ1-5,-,CASSFTEAEVYNQPQHF,TGTGCCAGCAGCTTTACTGAGGCAGAAGTGTACAATCAGCCCCAGCATTTT